A selection of T cell receptor beta chains follows, all from one sample in a study of identical twins. From the 5' RACE reads, TCRdb called clonotypes with MiXCR, one entry per CDR3 protein. Of about 340,000 distinct CDR3 sequences in the sample, around 9% were seen once. The sample was naive T cells sorted from blood. These receptor sequences come from a woman aged 45 to 65 in good health. Each CDR3 is given with its conserved first and last residue. The order of the fields is V gene, D gene, J gene, clone size, CDR3 protein, CDR3 DNA. The D gene is left open where the match is weak. Some rows have no size entry. The others give once, few or many, or a class for an expanded clone.

V: TRBV4-2
D: TRBD1
J: TRBJ2-1
size: .
CDR3: CASSQQPGQDSTYNEQFF
DNA: TGTGCCAGCAGCCAGCAACCGGGACAGGATTCAACCTACAATGAGCAGTTCTTC

V: TRBV28
D: .
J: TRBJ2-2
size: .
CDR3: CASRFYTGELFF
DNA: TGTGCCAGCAGATTCTATACCGGGGAGCTGTTTTTT

V: TRBV9
D: TRBD2
J: TRBJ2-3
size: few
CDR3: CASSQLAGESSDTQYF
DNA: TGTGCCAGCAGCCAACTAGCGGGAGAATCTTCAGATACGCAGTATTTT

V: TRBV4-1
D: .
J: TRBJ2-3
size: .
CDR3: CASSQNDREMVADTQYF
DNA: TGCGCCAGCAGCCAAAACGACCGGGAAATGGTAGCAGATACGCAGTATTTT

V: TRBV12-3/TRBV12-4
D: TRBD2
J: TRBJ2-3
size: many
CDR3: CASSPLTSGSTDTQYF
DNA: TGTGCCAGCAGCCCTTTGACTAGCGGATCCACAGATACGCAGTATTTT

V: TRBV4-1
D: .
J: TRBJ2-1
size: many
CDR3: CASSQVRGGGPHEQFF
DNA: TGCGCCAGCAGCCAAGTTAGGGGCGGAGGGCCCCATGAGCAGTTCTTC

V: TRBV19
D: .
J: TRBJ2-7
size: many
CDR3: CASMTANYEQYF
DNA: TGTGCCAGTATGACGGCGAACTACGAGCAGTACTTC

V: TRBV20-1
D: TRBD2
J: TRBJ2-1
size: many
CDR3: CSATGTSGSYNEQFF
DNA: TGCAGTGCTACCGGAACTAGCGGCTCCTACAATGAGCAGTTCTTC

V: TRBV20-1
D: .
J: TRBJ1-2
size: many
CDR3: CSASQSGFGGYTF
DNA: TGCAGTGCTAGCCAGTCAGGTTTCGGTGGCTACACCTTC

V: TRBV5-1
D: .
J: TRBJ2-1
size: many
CDR3: CASGKYWNEQFF
DNA: TGCGCCAGCGGCAAATACTGGAATGAGCAGTTCTTC

V: TRBV20-1
D: .
J: TRBJ1-3
size: few
CDR3: CSARVDSAGNTIYF
DNA: TGCAGTGCTAGAGTGGACAGTGCTGGAAACACCATATATTTT

V: TRBV7-3
D: .
J: TRBJ1-1
size: .
CDR3: CASSLNRGRNTEAFF
DNA: TGTGCCAGCAGCTTAAACCGGGGGCGAAACACTGAAGCTTTCTTT

V: TRBV12-3/TRBV12-4
D: TRBD2
J: TRBJ2-7
size: few
CDR3: CASRPTSGRAEQYF
DNA: TGTGCCAGCAGGCCAACTAGCGGGAGGGCCGAGCAGTACTTC

V: TRBV19
D: .
J: TRBJ2-1
size: few
CDR3: CASSISAIEQFF
DNA: TGTGCCAGTAGTATTTCGGCCATTGAGCAGTTCTTC